Below, 25 T cell receptor beta chains from the same sample are listed, as sequenced in a study of blood T cells in healthy people across ages. With a J-beta primer mix and a sample-barcoded 5' primer, a second PCR ran about 7 to 12 cycles. MiXCR was run by TCRdb on the 5' RACE reads, yielding one entry per CDR3 protein. Of some 1.4 million distinct CDR3 sequences listed, around 42% are singletons. The sequenced sample consisted of blood. These receptors all stem from a woman aged 18-35 years in good health.

This clonotype was observed a few times. V usage is TRBV3-1 and J usage is TRBJ2-1; 13 bases match TRBD2. The CDR3 sequence is 18 residues long. Germline V gene data show CDR1 as LGHDT and CDR2 as YNNKEL (reference sequence). J was trimmed by 5 bases and V by 4 bases; bases with no gene match: 11. CDR3 in DNA: TGTGCCAGCAGCCGCTGGACTAGCGGGAGTAGTATCAACAATGAGCAGTTCTTC. Translated, it gives CASSRWTSGSSINNEQFF.

The rearrangement uses TRBV7-9 and TRBJ2-1, with 9 bases that match TRBD2. The V gene end was trimmed by 0 bases and the J gene end by 3 bases; junction bases not matched to a gene: 6. Germline V gives CDR1 SEHNR, CDR2 FQNEAQ (reference sequence). The CDR3 is 17 residues long. In DNA, the CDR3 is TGTGCCAGCAGCTTAGCGCGGGGGACTAGCATCTACAATGAGCAGTTCTTC. It yields the protein CASSLARGTSIYNEQFF.

This chain links TRBV4-1 with TRBJ2-7; 8 nucleotides agree with TRBD2. The V segment lost 0 bases and the J segment 4 bases; nucleotides outside the gene matches: 8. The CDR3 extends over 16 amino acids. Germline loops: CDR1 MGHRA, CDR2 YSYEKL. The CDR3: CASSQDTSGAVYEQYF. The DNA for the CDR3 is TGCGCCAGCAGCCAAGACACTAGCGGAGCTGTATACGAGCAGTACTTC.

This clonotype was observed a few times. The gene calls are TRBV20-1 and TRBJ1-1; possibly TRBD1 for D (6 bases). Germline CDR1 and CDR2: DFQATT and SNEGSKA (reference sequence). This CDR3 contains 13 residues. Trimming removed 3 bases at V and 3 bases at J, with 11 bases between. The CDR3 region is CSARGAWDTEAFF. The CDR3 DNA follows: TGCAGTGCTAGGGGGGCGTGGGACACTGAAGCTTTCTTT.

Only a few counts were recorded for this clonotype. V usage is TRBV10-3 and J usage is TRBJ2-1, with TRBD1 as a possible D gene (6 bases). Germline assignment: CDR1 ENHRY and CDR2 SYGVKD. Trimming pared 6 bases from V and 8 bases from J, leaving 14 bases between. The CDR3 covers 13 residues. As DNA, the CDR3 is TGTGCCATCAGGGGGGCTGGTTCGGATGAGCAGTTCTTC. It translates to CAIRGAGSDEQFF.

Many counts were recorded for this clonotype. The chain employs TRBV7-3 and TRBJ2-1, with a weak D call TRBD1 (5 bases). Per the germline V gene, CDR1 is SGHTA and CDR2 is FQGTGA. V was pared by 0 bases and J by 3 bases, with 6 bases between. CDR3 length: 14 amino acids. The CDR3 sequence is CASSLTGDYNEQFF. DNA of the CDR3: TGTGCCAGCAGCTTAACAGGGGACTACAATGAGCAGTTCTTC.

The V call is TRBV7-7, the J call TRBJ2-7; 7 nucleotides match TRBD2. The J call may be in error: the DNA end matches TRBJ2-5 better. Germline lookup yields CDR1 SSHAT and CDR2 FNYEAQ (reference sequence). This CDR3 is built from 13 residues. CDR3: CASAGGFKETQYF. The CDR3 nucleotides are TGTGCTAGCGCCGGGGGGTTTAAAGAGACCCAGTACTTC.

The V gene is TRBV20-1, the J gene TRBJ2-1; tentatively, D is TRBD1 (5 bases). In germline, CDR1 is DFQATT, CDR2 SNEGSKA (reference sequence). The CDR3 has 11 amino acids. V was clipped by 7 bases and J by 6 bases, with 10 bases between them. CDR3 nucleotides: TGCAGTGTCGTAAGGGGCAATGAGCAGTTCTTC. This codes for CSVVRGNEQFF.

The J gene is TRBJ2-1, the V gene TRBV5-1, with D uncertain. Between the trimmed V and J ends, which lost 1 base and 0 bases, there was a span of 5 bases. Germline V gives CDR1 SGHRS, CDR2 YFSETQ. The CDR3 contains 14 residues. CDR3 region: CASSLSASYNEQFF. CDR3 sequence (DNA): TGCGCCAGCAGCTTGTCGGCCTCCTACAATGAGCAGTTCTTC.

This rearrangement joins TRBV7-9 to TRBJ2-7; D is undetermined. TRBJ2-5 matches the DNA end more closely, so the J call is doubtful. This CDR3 region has 14 residues. Looked up from germline, CDR1 is SEHNR and CDR2 is FQNEAQ (reference sequence). The CDR3 loop reads CASSSTQGSGTQYF. The CDR3 nucleotides are TGTGCCAGCAGTTCCACACAAGGCTCTGGGACCCAGTACTTC.

The V and J genes are TRBV7-2 and TRBJ2-7, with D maybe TRBD1 (5 bases). Per germline, CDR1 SGHTA and CDR2 FQGNSA. CDR3 length equals 15 residues. The V gene lost 5 bases and the J gene lost 7 bases, with 21 bases spanning the gap. The CDR3 sequence: CASSPPGPRNNEQYF. In DNA, the CDR3 is TGTGCCAGCAGCCCTCCAGGGCCACGCAACAATGAGCAGTACTTC.

This clonotype has a single count. The chain combines TRBV11-2 with TRBJ2-7, with D perhaps TRBD1 (5 bases). The CDR3 loop spans 14 amino acids. CDR1 and CDR2 from the germline V gene are SGHAT and FQNNGV. V gave up 3 bases and J gave up 4 bases, with 13 bases separating them. Written as DNA, the CDR3 is TGTGCCAGCAGCTTTGAGGCAGGGTTGTACGAGCAGTACTTC. It encodes CASSFEAGLYEQYF.

This clonotype came up a few times. The J gene is TRBJ2-5, the V gene TRBV6-5; D might be TRBD2 (6 bases). The CDR3 spans 13 residues. Germline CDR1 is MNHEY and CDR2 is SVGAGI. V lost 6 bases and J lost 2, with 10 bases in between. This CDR3 reads CASRGDFQETQYF. The CDR3 DNA reads as TGTGCCAGCAGAGGGGACTTTCAAGAGACCCAGTACTTC.

In this sample, this clonotype turned up a few times. The V call is TRBV10-3, the J call TRBJ2-7, with TRBD1 identical over 7 bases. Germline CDR1 is ENHRY and CDR2 is SYGVKD. With 2 bases clipped from V and 1 base from J, the junction kept 5 bases outside the gene matches. The CDR3 contains 15 residues. CDR3 DNA sequence: TGTGCCATCAGTGAGGCCGGGACAGCTTCCTACGAGCAGTACTTC. Encoded protein: CAISEAGTASYEQYF.

The CDR3 reads CASRAPNHYGYTF. The DNA of the CDR3 is TGTGCCAGCAGAGCCCCGAACCACTATGGCTACACCTTC. The V and J genes are TRBV9 and TRBJ1-2; no clear D. This CDR3 is 13 amino acids long. V gave up 5 bases and J gave up 3 bases, with 11 bases separating them. Germline values: CDR1 SGDLS, CDR2 YYNGEE.

This clonotype was observed a handful of times. V usage is TRBV7-9 and J usage is TRBJ2-5; D gene ambiguous. The V and J ends lost 6 bases and 4 bases respectively, with 15 bases between them. In germline, CDR1 is SEHNR, CDR2 FQNEAQ (reference sequence). This CDR3 has 14 amino acids. The DNA for the CDR3 is TGTGCCAGCAGATCCGGATCCCAGGCAGAGACCCAGTACTTC. This gives the protein CASRSGSQAETQYF.

V usage is TRBV6-1 and J usage is TRBJ1-4, with 7 positions matching TRBD1. CDR3 length equals 14 residues. Germline CDR1 is MNHNS and CDR2 is SASEGT. J gave up 8 bases and V 5 bases, and 8 bases lay outside the gene matches. CDR3 DNA sequence: TGTGCCAGCAGTCCCGACAGGGTTAGCGAAAAACTGTTTTTT. Amino acid sequence: CASSPDRVSEKLFF.

V gene TRBV7-8 combines with J gene TRBJ2-5, with 8 bases that match TRBD2. Germline V CDR1 and CDR2: SGHVS, FQNEAQ. This CDR3 is 14 amino acids long. J gave up 4 bases and V 5 bases, and 6 bases lay outside the gene matches. The CDR3 coding sequence is TGTGCCAGCAGCCCCGAGAGCGGGAGAGAGACCCAGTACTTC. Translated: CASSPESGRETQYF. Filled out from reference TRBV7-8 and TRBJ2-5, the complete variable domain reads GAGVSQSPRYKVAKRGQDVALRCDPISGHVSLFWYQQALGQGPEFLTYFQNEAQLDKSGLPSDRFFAERPEGSVSTLKIQRTQQEDSAVYLCASSPESGRETQYFGPGTRLLVL.

V is TRBV20-1 and J is TRBJ1-1; no reliable D call. V was trimmed by 5 bases and J by 0 bases, leaving 16 bases between them. CDR3 length equals 15 residues. Germline V CDR1 and CDR2: DFQATT, SNEGSKA (reference sequence). As DNA, the CDR3 is TGCAGTGCTTTATATGCCCCGGGGATGAACACTGAAGCTTTCTTT. Its translation is CSALYAPGMNTEAFF.

This clonotype was counted a few times. The V and J genes are TRBV18 and TRBJ2-5; perhaps TRBD2 as D (6 bases). Germline lookup yields CDR1 KGHSH and CDR2 LQKENI. This CDR3 is 14 amino acids long. With 6 bases removed from V and 5 bases from J, the gap between germline ends came to 16 bases. CDR3 residues: CASSPKRGGETQYF. The CDR3, as DNA: TGTGCCAGCTCCCCGAAGAGGGGAGGCGAGACCCAGTACTTC.

The J gene is TRBJ2-1, the V gene TRBV6-1; TRBD2 might be the D (5 bases). With the DNA end fitting TRBJ2-7 better, the J assignment may be wrong. The CDR3 length is 13 residues. Germline CDR1 is MNHNS and CDR2 is SASEGT. CDR3 DNA sequence: TGTGCCGGTCGGGGAAGCTCCTACAATGAGCAGTACTTC. Its protein product is CAGRGSSYNEQYF.

This clonotype was observed many times. Germline and junction disagree at one end, which may indicate a read error. This chain's CDR3 is CASSQEGRSSYEQYF. CDR3 nucleotide sequence: TGTGCCAGCAGCCAAGAAGGCCGTTCCTCCTACGAGCAGTACTTC. The rearrangement uses TRBV4-1 and TRBJ2-7; D is unclear. Germline CDR1 and CDR2: MGHRA and YSYEKL. The CDR3 has 15 residues.

This clonotype was counted a few times. The CDR3 DNA reads as TGTGCCACCAGCCCACTTCTAGCGGGGGGTTACAATGAGCAGTTCTTC. This sequence encodes CATSPLLAGGYNEQFF. The J gene is TRBJ2-1, the V gene TRBV15; 11 bases line up with TRBD2. CDR3 length: 16 residues. Germline loops: CDR1 LNHNV, CDR2 YYDKDF (reference sequence). V gave up 5 bases and J gave up 4 bases; unmatched junction bases: 7.

This chain's CDR3 is CASTRGAGGPTDTQYF. The CDR3, as DNA: TGTGCCAGCACCAGGGGCGCGGGGGGACCCACAGATACGCAGTATTTT. J is TRBJ2-3 and V is TRBV11-2, with TRBD2 matching 8 bases. Per germline, CDR1 SGHAT and CDR2 FQNNGV. The CDR3 is 16 amino acids. The trim removed 7 bases at V and 2 bases at J, leaving 11 bases unmatched.

The chain has TRBV29-1 and TRBJ1-4; D call uncertain. The CDR3 runs 14 residues. Germline values: CDR1 SQVTM, CDR2 ANQGSEA. V dropped 6 bases and J dropped 8 bases, with 19 bases sitting between them. The CDR3, as DNA: TGCAGCGTCCATGAGCTGGGGATTGGAGAAAAACTGTTTTTT. This sequence encodes CSVHELGIGEKLFF.